These T cell receptor beta chains were read from a single sample in a study of blood T cell repertoires in COVID-19. Clones were read by immunoSEQ multiplex PCR, and TCRdb kept only the in-frame ones, dropping some. The sample holds roughly 100,000 clones; 84% are singletons and the top ten take around a quarter. Material for sequencing was peripheral blood. The receptors were sampled from a man in his sixties with acute or convalescent COVID-19. CDR3s include the opening cysteine and the closing phenylalanine or tryptophan. Each record gives: CDR3 protein, CDR3 DNA, D gene, J gene, V gene, clone size. A D gene is named only where the DNA matches it firmly. Size values are once, few and many counts, or a class for expanded clones, and some rows have none.

CDR3: CASRPGLAGGRSYNEQFF; DNA: TGTGCCAGCAGACCCGGACTAGCGGGAGGGAGGTCCTACAATGAGCAGTTCTTC; D: TRBD2; J: TRBJ2-1; V: TRBV14; size: .
CDR3: CATSSGLAYNEQFF; DNA: TGTGCCACCTCCTCGGGACTAGCGTACAATGAGCAGTTCTTC; D: TRBD2; J: TRBJ2-1; V: TRBV15; size: .
CDR3: CASSLEGASYGYTF; DNA: TGTGCCAGCAGCTTAGAGGGGGCCTCTTATGGCTACACCTTC; D: TRBD1; J: TRBJ1-2; V: TRBV7-9; size: few
CDR3: CASSPTSGWNTGELFF; DNA: TGTGCCAGCAGTCCCACTAGCGGGTGGAACACCGGGGAGCTGTTTTTT; D: TRBD2; J: TRBJ2-2; V: TRBV6-4; size: .
CDR3: CATSDWAGLNEQFF; DNA: TGTGCCACCAGTGATTGGGCAGGCCTAAATGAGCAGTTCTTC; D: .; J: TRBJ2-1; V: TRBV24-1; size: .
CDR3: CASIRPPGTEAFF; DNA: TGTGCCAGCATTCGCCCCCCAGGCACTGAAGCTTTCTTT; D: .; J: TRBJ1-1; V: TRBV6-6; size: .
CDR3: CASRDRRSYGYTF; DNA: TGTGCCAGCAGGGACAGGCGGAGCTATGGCTACACCTTC; D: TRBD1; J: TRBJ1-2; V: TRBV27; size: .
CDR3: CASSVASGSETQYF; DNA: TGTGCCAGCAGCGTCGCTTCAGGCTCTGAGACCCAGTACTTC; D: .; J: TRBJ2-5; V: TRBV5-4; size: .
CDR3: CASSRTSGRMYEQYF; DNA: TGTGCCAGCAGTCGTACTAGCGGGAGAATGTACGAGCAGTACTTC; D: TRBD2; J: TRBJ2-7; V: TRBV5-4; size: .
CDR3: CASRSLVAQHF; DNA: TGTGCCAGCAGGAGCCTAGTGGCCCAGCATTTT; D: .; J: TRBJ1-5; V: TRBV2; size: .
CDR3: CASSETGGADTQYF; DNA: TGTGCCAGCTCAGAAACAGGGGGCGCAGATACGCAGTATTTT; D: TRBD1; J: TRBJ2-3; V: TRBV18; size: .
CDR3: CASSLAESRGELFF; DNA: TGCGCCAGCAGCTTGGCCGAATCGAGGGGGGAGCTGTTTTTT; D: .; J: TRBJ2-2; V: TRBV5-1; size: .
CDR3: CAWSPRPTGYGYTF; DNA: TGTGCCTGGAGTCCCCGGCCTACGGGGTATGGCTACACCTTC; D: .; J: TRBJ1-2; V: TRBV30; size: .
CDR3: CSADNNEKLFF; DNA: TGCAGCGCTGACAATAATGAAAAACTGTTTTTT; D: .; J: TRBJ1-4; V: TRBV29-1; size: once
CDR3: CASLGAGGYTF; DNA: TGTGCCAGCCTGGGGGCAGGTGGCTACACCTTC; D: .; J: TRBJ1-2; V: TRBV19; size: .
CDR3: CASSFIRTGTGTSEQYF; DNA: TGTGCCAGCAGTTTTATCCGTACCGGGACAGGGACTTCCGAGCAGTACTTC; D: TRBD1; J: TRBJ2-7; V: TRBV28; size: .
CDR3: CASSRGQADQPQHF; DNA: TGTGCCAGCAGTCGAGGACAGGCAGATCAGCCCCAGCATTTT; D: TRBD1; J: TRBJ1-5; V: TRBV6-5; size: .
CDR3: CASSFSGLVFLSYNEQFF; DNA: TGTGCCAGCAGTTTCTCGGGACTAGTTTTTCTCTCCTACAATGAGCAGTTCTTC; D: TRBD2; J: TRBJ2-1; V: TRBV27; size: .
CDR3: CASSQHPGLANTGELFF; DNA: TGTGCCAGCAGCCAACACCCGGGACTAGCCAATACCGGGGAGCTGTTTTTT; D: TRBD2; J: TRBJ2-2; V: TRBV7-2; size: .
CDR3: CAISESKGQGRETQYF; DNA: TGTGCCATCAGTGAGTCTAAGGGACAGGGTCGAGAGACCCAGTACTTC; D: TRBD1; J: TRBJ2-5; V: TRBV10-3; size: .
CDR3: CASSSLRAENKKGYTF; DNA: TGTGCCAGCAGCTCCTTGAGGGCCGAGAATAAGAAGGGCTACACCTTC; D: .; J: TRBJ1-2; V: TRBV5-8; size: few
CDR3: CASGKSPSGTGYTF; DNA: TGTGCCAGCGGCAAAAGCCCCAGCGGGACTGGCTACACCTTC; D: .; J: TRBJ1-2; V: TRBV11-3; size: once
CDR3: CATGTSGETQYF; DNA: TGTGCCACCGGGACTAGCGGTGAGACCCAGTACTTC; D: TRBD2; J: TRBJ2-5; V: TRBV10-3; size: .
CDR3: CASGPGQGAGNEQFF; DNA: TGTGCCAGCGGGCCGGGACAGGGGGCTGGAAATGAGCAGTTCTTC; D: TRBD1; J: TRBJ2-1; V: TRBV2; size: .